This TCR beta chain comes out of a study of blood T cell repertoires in COVID-19. Study-wide context: The origin of the acute and convalescent COVID-19 samples was the United States, Italy and Spain. The cDNA or gDNA used as material had been derived from T cells, B-cell-depleted T cells, or PBMCs.

Per the original methods: Amplification of reference gene primers was used by the study to estimate nucleated cell counts. Clones were sequenced by immunoSEQ multiplex PCR, and TCRdb holds only the in-frame ones, with some missing. The DNA was the basis for D and trimming; V, J and clone size are from that table. This sample has about 100,000 clones, with roughly nine tenths found just once. The sample consisted of peripheral blood. The sequence came from a man aged 30 to 45 in a cohort sampled during active COVID-19.

The CDR3: CAIKTSGGPSSYNEQFF. The CDR3, as DNA: TGTGCCATCAAGACTAGCGGGGGGCCCAGCTCCTACAATGAGCAGTTCTTC. V and J are TRBV10-3 and TRBJ2-1; 13 bases align to TRBD2. V gave up 7 bases and J gave up 0 bases; unmatched junction bases: 6. CDR1 and CDR2 from the germline V gene are ENHRY and SYGVKD. This CDR3 comprises 17 residues.